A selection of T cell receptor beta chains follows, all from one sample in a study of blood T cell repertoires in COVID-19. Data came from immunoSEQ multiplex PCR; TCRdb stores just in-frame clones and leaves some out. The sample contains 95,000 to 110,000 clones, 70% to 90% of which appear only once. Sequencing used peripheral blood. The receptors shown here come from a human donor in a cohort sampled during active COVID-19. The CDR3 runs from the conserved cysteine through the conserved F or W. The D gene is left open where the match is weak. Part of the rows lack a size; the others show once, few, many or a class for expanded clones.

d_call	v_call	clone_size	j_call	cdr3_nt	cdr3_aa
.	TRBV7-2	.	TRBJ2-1	TGTGCCAGCAGCTTAGAGGTCGGAGAATGGTTCTTC	CASSLEVGEWFF
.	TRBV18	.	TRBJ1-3	TGTGCCAGCTCACCACCGGCAGGCTCTGGAAACACCATATATTTT	CASSPPAGSGNTIYF
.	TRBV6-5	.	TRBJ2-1	TGTGCCAGCAGTTCCACCGGGACCCTCAAGGGGGGGCAGCAGTTCTTC	CASSSTGTLKGGQQFF
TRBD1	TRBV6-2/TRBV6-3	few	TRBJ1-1	TGTGCCAGCAGTTCCCTACCTACCGGACAGGGGACTGAAGCTTTCTTT	CASSSLPTGQGTEAFF
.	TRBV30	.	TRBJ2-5	TGTGCCTGGAGTCTCACAGGGGAGACCCAGTACTTC	CAWSLTGETQYF
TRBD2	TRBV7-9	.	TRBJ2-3	TGTGCCAGCAGCTTAGGAGGGACTAGCGGAACAGATACGCAGTATTTT	CASSLGGTSGTDTQYF
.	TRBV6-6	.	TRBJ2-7	TGTGCCAGCAGTTACCAGCGAGGGGGGGACTTGGGCGAGCAGTACTTC	CASSYQRGGDLGEQYF
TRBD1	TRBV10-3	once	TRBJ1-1	TGTGCCGCCTCCGGGACAGGGGGCACTGAAGCTTTCTTT	CAASGTGGTEAFF
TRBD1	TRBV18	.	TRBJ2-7	TGTGCCAGCTCACCACGGGGACAGCTTTACGAGCAGTACTTC	CASSPRGQLYEQYF
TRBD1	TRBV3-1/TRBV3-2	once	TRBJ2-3	TGTGCCAGCAGTTACAGGGGGCACGGGACAGATACGCAGTATTTT	CASSYRGHGTDTQYF
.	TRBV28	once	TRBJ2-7	TGTGCCAGCAGTACATCATACGAGCAGTACTTC	CASSTSYEQYF
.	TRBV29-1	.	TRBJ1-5	TGCAGCGTTAGGGAGAATAGCAATCAGCCCCAGCATTTT	CSVRENSNQPQHF
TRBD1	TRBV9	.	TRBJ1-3	TGTGCCAGCAGCGCCACAGGGGTTGGAAACACCATATATTTT	CASSATGVGNTIYF